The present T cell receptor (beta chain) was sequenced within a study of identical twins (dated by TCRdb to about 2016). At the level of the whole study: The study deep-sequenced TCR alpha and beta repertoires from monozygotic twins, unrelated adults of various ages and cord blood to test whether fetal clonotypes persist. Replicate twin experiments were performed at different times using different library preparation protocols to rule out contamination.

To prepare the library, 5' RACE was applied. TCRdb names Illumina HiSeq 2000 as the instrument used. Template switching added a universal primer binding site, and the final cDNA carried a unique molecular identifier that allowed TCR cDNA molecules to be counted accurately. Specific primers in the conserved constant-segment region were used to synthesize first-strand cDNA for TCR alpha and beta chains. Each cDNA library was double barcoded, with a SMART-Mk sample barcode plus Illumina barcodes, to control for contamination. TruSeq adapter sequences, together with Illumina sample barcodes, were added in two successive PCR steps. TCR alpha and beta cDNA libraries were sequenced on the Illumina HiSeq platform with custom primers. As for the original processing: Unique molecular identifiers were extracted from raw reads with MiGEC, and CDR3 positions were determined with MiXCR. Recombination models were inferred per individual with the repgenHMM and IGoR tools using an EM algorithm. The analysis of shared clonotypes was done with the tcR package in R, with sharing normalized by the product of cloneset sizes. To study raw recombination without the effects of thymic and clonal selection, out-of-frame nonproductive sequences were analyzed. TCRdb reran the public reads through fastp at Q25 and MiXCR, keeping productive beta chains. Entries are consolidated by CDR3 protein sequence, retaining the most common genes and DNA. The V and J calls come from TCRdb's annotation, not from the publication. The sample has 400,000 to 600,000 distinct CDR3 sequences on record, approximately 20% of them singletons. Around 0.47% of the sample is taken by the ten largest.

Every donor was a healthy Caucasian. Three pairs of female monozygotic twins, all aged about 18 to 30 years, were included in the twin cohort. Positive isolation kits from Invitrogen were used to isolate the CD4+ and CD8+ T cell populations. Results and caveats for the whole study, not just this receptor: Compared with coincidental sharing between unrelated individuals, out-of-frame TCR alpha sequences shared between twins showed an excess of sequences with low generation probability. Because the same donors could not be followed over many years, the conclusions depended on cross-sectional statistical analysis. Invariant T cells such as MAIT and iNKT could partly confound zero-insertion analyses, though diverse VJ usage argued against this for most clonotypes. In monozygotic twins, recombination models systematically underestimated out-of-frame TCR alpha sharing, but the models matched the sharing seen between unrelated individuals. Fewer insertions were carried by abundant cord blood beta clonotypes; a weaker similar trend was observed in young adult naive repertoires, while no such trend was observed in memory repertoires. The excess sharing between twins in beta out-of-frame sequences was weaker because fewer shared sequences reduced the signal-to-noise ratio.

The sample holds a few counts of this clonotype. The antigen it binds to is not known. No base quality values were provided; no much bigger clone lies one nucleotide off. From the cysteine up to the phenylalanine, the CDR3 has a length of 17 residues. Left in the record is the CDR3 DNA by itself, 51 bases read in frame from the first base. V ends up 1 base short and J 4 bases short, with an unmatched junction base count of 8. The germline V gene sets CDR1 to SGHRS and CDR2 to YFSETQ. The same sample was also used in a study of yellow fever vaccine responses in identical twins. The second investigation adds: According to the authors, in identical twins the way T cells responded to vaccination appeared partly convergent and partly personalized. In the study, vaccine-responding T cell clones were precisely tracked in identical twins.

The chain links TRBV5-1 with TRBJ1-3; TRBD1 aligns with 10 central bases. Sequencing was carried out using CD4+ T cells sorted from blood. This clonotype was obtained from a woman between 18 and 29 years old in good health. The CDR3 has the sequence CASSLKAGQGKGNTIYF. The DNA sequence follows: TGCGCCAGCAGCTTGAAGGCGGGACAGGGGAAGGGAAACACCATATATTTT.